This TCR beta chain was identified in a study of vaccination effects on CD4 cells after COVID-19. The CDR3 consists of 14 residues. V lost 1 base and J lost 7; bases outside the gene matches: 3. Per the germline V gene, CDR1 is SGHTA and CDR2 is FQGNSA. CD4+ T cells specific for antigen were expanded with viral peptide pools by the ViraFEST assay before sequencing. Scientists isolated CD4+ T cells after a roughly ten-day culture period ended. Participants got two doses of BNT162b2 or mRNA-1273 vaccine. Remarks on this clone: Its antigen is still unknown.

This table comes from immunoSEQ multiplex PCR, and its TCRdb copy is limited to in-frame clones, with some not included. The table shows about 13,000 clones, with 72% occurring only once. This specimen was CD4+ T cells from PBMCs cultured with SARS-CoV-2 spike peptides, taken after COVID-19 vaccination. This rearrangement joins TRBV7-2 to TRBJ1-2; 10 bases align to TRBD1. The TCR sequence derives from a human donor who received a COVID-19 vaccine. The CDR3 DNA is TGTGCCAGCAGCTTAGGGGGACAGGGGCCTGGCTACACCTTC. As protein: CASSLGGQGPGYTF.